This section outlines one T cell receptor (beta chain) sequence together with its context. Its antigen target is currently unknown. No clone much larger than this one lies a single base away; base qualities are absent. The source of the sample is a study of T-cell memory formation after mild COVID-19 (dated by TCRdb to the early 2020s). At the level of the whole study: Most TCR sequence clusters were specific to one of the two donors. In a couple of donors, T-cell clones that expanded and contracted after mild COVID-19 were tracked by sequencing TCRalpha and TCRbeta repertoires over time. Two young, previously healthy adult volunteers made up the cohort, one male and one female. Here is what the overall study found, with its caveats: Only two mild cases were covered by the study, and larger cohorts that include severe cases with pre-infection samples were considered necessary. Contracting CD4+ clones turned up mainly in the CM and EM memory subsets, whereas EMRA was where CD8+ clones were enriched. Clones that contracted from day 15 to 85 showed balanced CD4/CD8 phenotypes, whereas a second wave of clones that expanded from day 15 to 37 leaned towards CD4+. Some responding clones were found in pre-infection memory, which suggests that pre-existing cross-reactive memory T cells took part in the SARS-CoV-2 response. Whether the second-wave clones peaking on day 37 were SARS-CoV-2 specific was not confirmed.

The CDR3 measures 14 amino acids from cysteine to phenylalanine. Only the CDR3 portion is preserved as DNA: 42 bases, with reading frame beginning at the first base. The germline V gene specifies MNHNS as CDR1 and SASEGT as CDR2. V and J are truncated by 4 bases and 0 bases respectively, leaving an intervening sequence of 9 bases. The reads were generated on an Illumina NovaSeq 6000. Using 5'RACE with constant-segment primers, TCRalpha and TCRbeta cDNA libraries were constructed, with sample barcodes and unique molecular identifiers added in the process. Trizol reagent was used to extract RNA from every sample. Amplification of the libraries took two PCR steps, and the second step added a second sample barcode plus Illumina TruSeq adapters. The libraries were sequenced on an Illumina NovaSeq using 2 x 150 bp paired-end reads. From the authors' description of their analysis: Reads were demultiplexed and collapsed into UMI-guided consensus sequences with migec v1.2.7. With mixcr v2.1.11, UMI consensuses were aligned to TRA and TRB V and J templates and assembled into clonotypes. Clonotypes were classified as expanded or contracted when called significant by both edgeR and NoisET, with noise models trained on biological replicates. For edgeR calls, the cutoffs were a false discovery rate-adjusted p below 0.01 and a log2 fold-change threshold of 1. As an exploratory analysis of dynamics, max-normalized trajectories of the 1000 most abundant clonotypes were examined by PCA with hierarchical clustering. Separately sequenced CD4+ and CD8+ repertoires were used to assign a CD4 or CD8 phenotype to each responding clone. TCRdb redid the processing of the public reads, applying fastp at Q25 and MiXCR, and retained in-frame beta chains. Every entry covers one CDR3 protein and lists the most common genes and DNA from its rows. The V and J calls and clone size come from TCRdb's table, not from the authors' own analysis. A total of 350,000 to 400,000 distinct CDR3 sequences appear in this sample, roughly 21% of them only once. The top ten clones comprise roughly an eighth of the sample.

PBMCs were isolated by Ficoll-Paque density gradient centrifugation. The chain is assembled from TRBV6-1 and TRBJ1-1; the D gene lacks a confident call. Sequenced material: PBMCs or a T cell subset sorted from them (not recorded which). The TCR was taken from an adult woman who had mild COVID-19 (a few samples of this study predate the infection). The sample titles of this study are shuffled in the database, so cell type and time point are left out; the donor was told from shared clones. The CDR3 protein: CASSVAALNTEAFF. The DNA reads TGTGCCAGCAGTGTAGCAGCATTGAACACTGAAGCTTTCTTT.